The rows below give T cell receptor beta chains drawn from one sample of a study of blood T cells in healthy people across ages. TCRdb independently ran MiXCR on the 5' RACE reads; one entry per CDR3 protein. The repertoire holds under 800,000 distinct CDR3 sequences, around 21% seen once, with 3% to 4% in the top ten. Source material: blood. All receptors come from a man aged 70 or older in good health. Both conserved end residues are part of each CDR3. The D gene is left open where the match is weak. The size field is filled for only some rows; it gives once, few, many or a size class.

D: NA; size: few; V: TRBV7-2; J: TRBJ1-5; length: 15; CDR3: CASSPSAGVNQPQHF; DNA: TGTGCCAGCAGCCCGTCGGCAGGGGTCAATCAGCCCCAGCATTTT
D: NA; size: NA; V: TRBV25-1; J: TRBJ2-7; length: 13; CDR3: CASSDNPSGEQYF; DNA: TGTGCCAGCAGTGATAACCCGTCCGGCGAGCAGTACTTC
D: TRBD2; size: NA; V: TRBV20-1; J: TRBJ2-3; length: 15; CDR3: CSATGLAGATDTQYF; DNA: TGCAGTGCTACTGGACTAGCGGGGGCCACAGATACGCAGTATTTT
D: NA; size: NA; V: TRBV14; J: TRBJ2-7; length: 14; CDR3: CASSPSRRPYEQYF; DNA: TGTGCCAGCAGCCCGTCCCGAAGGCCCTACGAGCAGTACTTC
D: NA; size: many; V: TRBV7-2; J: TRBJ2-5; length: 12; CDR3: CASSGSVGTQYF; DNA: TGTGCCAGCAGCGGGAGTGTCGGGACCCAGTACTTC
D: TRBD2; size: NA; V: TRBV20-1; J: TRBJ2-7; length: 13; CDR3: CSAPVAGRGEQYF; DNA: TGCAGTGCTCCCGTAGCGGGAAGGGGCGAGCAGTACTTC
D: NA; size: NA; V: TRBV10-3; J: TRBJ2-7; length: 11; CDR3: CAIRTGHEQYF; DNA: TGTGCCATCAGGACCGGCCACGAGCAGTACTTC
D: NA; size: many; V: TRBV27; J: TRBJ2-2; length: 15; CDR3: CASSPQGLDTGELFF; DNA: TGTGCCAGCAGCCCACAGGGACTCGACACCGGGGAGCTGTTTTTT
D: NA; size: NA; V: TRBV6-2/TRBV6-3; J: TRBJ1-5; length: 13; CDR3: CASSYDTDQPQHF; DNA: TGTGCCAGCAGTTACGACACAGATCAGCCCCAACATTTT
D: TRBD2; size: many; V: TRBV2; J: TRBJ2-3; length: 18; CDR3: CASSVGFAGGPSSDTQYF; DNA: TGTGCCAGCAGTGTGGGATTCGCGGGAGGGCCTAGTTCGGATACGCAGTATTTT
D: TRBD2; size: many; V: TRBV7-2; J: TRBJ2-5; length: 15; CDR3: CASSFGTSVQETQYF; DNA: TGTGCCAGCAGCTTCGGGACTAGCGTACAAGAGACCCAGTACTTC
D: TRBD2; size: NA; V: TRBV12-3/TRBV12-4; J: TRBJ2-1; length: 12; CDR3: CASRAGVNEQFF; DNA: TGTGCCAGCAGGGCGGGGGTCAATGAGCAGTTCTTC
D: TRBD1; size: few; V: TRBV6-2/TRBV6-3; J: TRBJ1-3; length: 15; CDR3: CASSYNRDSGNTIYF; DNA: TGTGCCAGCAGTTACAATCGGGACAGTGGAAACACCATATATTTT
D: NA; size: many; V: TRBV6-6; J: TRBJ2-1; length: 15; CDR3: CASSQLISSYNEQFF; DNA: TGTGCCAGCAGCCAGCTAATTAGCTCCTACAATGAGCAGTTCTTC
D: TRBD2; size: NA; V: TRBV9; J: TRBJ2-1; length: 15; CDR3: CASSRSGDSYNEQFF; DNA: TGTGCCAGCAGCCGTAGCGGGGATTCCTACAATGAGCAGTTCTTC
D: TRBD2; size: NA; V: TRBV24-1; J: TRBJ2-2; length: 13; CDR3: CATAPAGRRGLFF; DNA: TGTGCCACCGCCCCAGCGGGACGGCGCGGGCTGTTTTTT
D: NA; size: NA; V: TRBV6-1; J: TRBJ2-7; length: 12; CDR3: CASRQGVYEQYF; DNA: TGTGCCAGCAGGCAGGGAGTCTACGAGCAGTACTTC
D: TRBD1; size: many; V: TRBV6-2/TRBV6-3; J: TRBJ1-2; length: 15; CDR3: CASRTPSGQHYGYTF; DNA: TGTGCCAGCAGAACCCCCTCGGGACAGCATTATGGCTACACCTTC
D: NA; size: many; V: TRBV12-3/TRBV12-4; J: TRBJ2-5; length: 16; CDR3: CASSFQPRTEQETQYF; DNA: TGTGCCAGCAGTTTCCAACCCCGGACAGAACAAGAGACCCAGTACTTC
D: NA; size: NA; V: TRBV29-1; J: TRBJ2-3; length: 12; CDR3: CSVEGVADTQYF; DNA: TGCAGCGTTGAAGGGGTCGCAGATACGCAGTATTTT
D: NA; size: many; V: TRBV10-3; J: TRBJ2-7; length: 12; CDR3: CAIRDTTYEQYF; DNA: TGTGCCATCAGGGACACCACCTACGAGCAGTACTTC
D: NA; size: NA; V: TRBV10-3; J: TRBJ2-3; length: 13; CDR3: CATGAGSTDTQYF; DNA: TGTGCCACCGGGGCAGGGAGCACAGATACGCAGTATTTT
D: NA; size: NA; V: TRBV3-1; J: TRBJ2-1; length: 15; CDR3: CASSQVYSSLYEQFF; DNA: TGTGCCAGCAGCCAAGTGTATTCTAGCCTTTATGAGCAGTTCTTC
D: NA; size: NA; V: TRBV2; J: TRBJ1-4; length: 15; CDR3: CASSEVTTTNEKLFF; DNA: TGTGCCAGCAGTGAAGTAACGACAACTAATGAAAAACTGTTTTTT
D: NA; size: few; V: TRBV7-2; J: TRBJ2-7; length: 14; CDR3: CASSLKAGRNEQYF; DNA: TGTGCCAGCAGCTTAAAGGCAGGGAGGAACGAGCAGTACTTC
D: NA; size: NA; V: TRBV2; J: TRBJ2-2; length: 14; CDR3: CASSGPANTGELFF; DNA: TGTGCCAGCTCGGGACCCGCGAACACCGGGGAGCTGTTTTTT
D: TRBD1; size: few; V: TRBV7-8; J: TRBJ2-1; length: 14; CDR3: CASSWQGAHNEQFF; DNA: TGTGCCAGCAGCTGGCAGGGGGCCCACAATGAGCAGTTCTTC
D: NA; size: NA; V: TRBV27; J: TRBJ2-3; length: 17; CDR3: CASRSTRGTPSTDTQYF; DNA: TGTGCCAGCAGATCCACTAGGGGTACCCCTAGCACAGATACGCAGTATTTT
D: NA; size: few; V: TRBV5-6; J: TRBJ1-5; length: 15; CDR3: CASGRGGSGNQPQHF; DNA: TGTGCCAGCGGGCGAGGAGGGTCGGGCAATCAGCCCCAGCATTTT
D: NA; size: few; V: TRBV28; J: TRBJ2-5; length: 15; CDR3: CASRGVFGQKETQYF; DNA: TGTGCCAGCAGGGGGGTATTTGGCCAGAAGGAGACCCAGTACTTC
D: TRBD1; size: few; V: TRBV11-2; J: TRBJ1-4; length: 17; CDR3: CASSLRWDRSTNEKLFF; DNA: TGTGCCAGCAGCTTAAGATGGGACAGGTCAACTAATGAAAAACTGTTTTTT
D: NA; size: NA; V: TRBV28; J: TRBJ1-1; length: 14; CDR3: CASTLEWGASEAFF; DNA: TGTGCCAGCACCCTCGAGTGGGGGGCGTCTGAAGCTTTCTTT
D: TRBD1; size: few; V: TRBV5-1; J: TRBJ2-5; length: 15; CDR3: CVSSSDRGFQETQYF; DNA: TGCGTCAGCAGCTCCGACAGGGGTTTTCAAGAGACCCAGTACTTC
D: TRBD1; size: NA; V: TRBV11-2; J: TRBJ2-1; length: 17; CDR3: CASSPRGPGTGNNEQFF; DNA: TGTGCCAGCAGCCCCAGGGGTCCCGGGACAGGGAACAATGAGCAGTTCTTC
D: TRBD2; size: NA; V: TRBV7-6; J: TRBJ2-5; length: 16; CDR3: CASSFLAGGLQETQYF; DNA: TGTGCCAGCAGCTTCCTAGCGGGAGGGCTACAAGAGACCCAGTACTTC
D: TRBD2; size: NA; V: TRBV7-9; J: TRBJ2-1; length: 15; CDR3: CATKTTLAGRNEQFF; DNA: TGTGCCACCAAAACGACCCTAGCGGGACGCAATGAGCAGTTCTTC
D: NA; size: few; V: TRBV2; J: TRBJ2-2; length: 16; CDR3: CASSEPGVMQAGELFF; DNA: TGTGCCAGCAGTGAACCGGGGGTAATGCAAGCCGGGGAGCTGTTTTTT
D: TRBD2; size: NA; V: TRBV7-9; J: TRBJ2-5; length: 14; CDR3: CASSTGLAQETQYF; DNA: TGTGCCAGCAGTACGGGACTAGCACAAGAGACCCAGTACTTC
D: NA; size: many; V: TRBV11-2; J: TRBJ1-2; length: 13; CDR3: CASSGTVGYGYTF; DNA: TGTGCCAGCAGCGGGACCGTGGGCTATGGCTACACCTTC
D: NA; size: NA; V: TRBV7-9; J: TRBJ2-5; length: 13; CDR3: CASSLLAMETQYF; DNA: TGTGCCAGCAGCTTACTAGCAATGGAGACCCAGTACTTC
D: NA; size: NA; V: TRBV6-1; J: TRBJ1-1; length: 15; CDR3: CASSESQVENTEAFF; DNA: TGTGCCAGCAGTGAAAGTCAGGTCGAGAACACTGAAGCTTTCTTT
D: TRBD1; size: NA; V: TRBV28; J: TRBJ1-6; length: 12; CDR3: CASSQQGSPLHF; DNA: TGTGCCAGCAGTCAACAGGGGTCACCCCTCCACTTT
D: TRBD2; size: NA; V: TRBV29-1; J: TRBJ2-7; length: 16; CDR3: CSVEEVAGRGTQEQYF; DNA: TGCAGCGTGGAGGAGGTAGCGGGAAGGGGAACACAAGAGCAGTACTTC
D: TRBD1; size: NA; V: TRBV5-1; J: TRBJ2-1; length: 14; CDR3: CASSAGDSHNGQFF; DNA: TGCGCCAGCAGCGCAGGGGACAGCCACAATGGGCAGTTCTTC
D: TRBD2; size: few; V: TRBV11-2; J: TRBJ2-3; length: 16; CDR3: CASSLLGGGGTDTQYF; DNA: TGTGCCAGCAGCTTACTGGGCGGGGGAGGCACAGATACGCAGTATTTT
D: NA; size: few; V: TRBV14; J: TRBJ2-1; length: 17; CDR3: CASSLRDPKSPYNEQFF; DNA: TGTGCCAGCAGCCTCCGGGACCCCAAGAGTCCCTACAATGAGCAGTTCTTC